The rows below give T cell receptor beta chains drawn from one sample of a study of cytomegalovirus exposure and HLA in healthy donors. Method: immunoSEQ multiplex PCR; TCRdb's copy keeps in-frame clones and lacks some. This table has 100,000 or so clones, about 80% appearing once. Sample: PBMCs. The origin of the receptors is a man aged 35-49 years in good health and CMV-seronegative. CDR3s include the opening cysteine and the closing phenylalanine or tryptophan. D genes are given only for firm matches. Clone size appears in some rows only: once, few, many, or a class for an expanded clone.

TGTGCCAGCAGCTTCAGGGGAGTGATGAACACTGAAGCTTTCTTT	CASSFRGVMNTEAFF	NA	TRBV5-8	NA	TRBJ1-1
TGTGCCAGCAGCCGTACGAGGGTTAGCACAGATACGCAGTATTTT	CASSRTRVSTDTQYF	NA	TRBV6-5	few	TRBJ2-3
TGTGCCAGCAGCCTCACTGAGACCCAGTACTTC	CASSLTETQYF	NA	TRBV28	NA	TRBJ2-5
TGTGCCAGCAGGTTGAGGGGGGGGGACACTGAAGCTTTCTTT	CASRLRGGDTEAFF	NA	TRBV2	NA	TRBJ1-1
TGTGCCAGCAGCTCTACCAACAGGATCGCTGAGCAGTTCTTC	CASSSTNRIAEQFF	NA	TRBV9	NA	TRBJ2-1
TGCGCCAGCAGTGGAGATAATAACTATGGCTACACCTTC	CASSGDNNYGYTF	NA	TRBV10-1	NA	TRBJ1-2
TGCGCCAGCAGTCAATCACCGGGGAACTCCTACGAGCAGTACTTC	CASSQSPGNSYEQYF	NA	TRBV23-1	NA	TRBJ2-7
TGCGCCAGCAGCCAAACCGGGACAGGGGGCCAATATAGCAATCAGCCCCAGCATTTT	CASSQTGTGGQYSNQPQHF	TRBD1	TRBV4-1	NA	TRBJ1-5
TGTGCCTGGGGACGGGGGAACACTGAAGCTTTCTTT	CAWGRGNTEAFF	NA	TRBV30	NA	TRBJ1-1
TGTGCCAGCAGCTTAGCGGCAGGGCAAGAGACCCAGTACTTC	CASSLAAGQETQYF	NA	TRBV11-3	NA	TRBJ2-5
TGTGCCAGCAGCTTTTTTAGTGCCAACGTCCTGACTTTC	CASSFFSANVLTF	NA	TRBV7-8	few	TRBJ2-6
TGTGCCAGTAGTATCGTCAGTCCAGGAAACACCATATATTTT	CASSIVSPGNTIYF	NA	TRBV19	NA	TRBJ1-3
TGCGCCAGCAGCTTGGGGCGGACAGGGCAAGAGACCCAGTACTTC	CASSLGRTGQETQYF	TRBD1	TRBV5-1	few	TRBJ2-5
TGTGCCAGCAGTCGCCAAGAGACCCAGTACTTC	CASSRQETQYF	NA	TRBV6-5	NA	TRBJ2-5
TGTGCCAGTACCCTAGGACAGGGCTATAGCAATCAGCCCCAGCATTTT	CASTLGQGYSNQPQHF	TRBD1	TRBV19	NA	TRBJ1-5
TGCAGCGTCCAGGGGGATAATTCACCCCTCCACTTT	CSVQGDNSPLHF	TRBD1	TRBV29-1	NA	TRBJ1-6
TGTGCCAGTGACTTTGGACTAGCGATCAATGAGCAGTTCTTC	CASDFGLAINEQFF	TRBD2	TRBV7-9	NA	TRBJ2-1
TGTGCCAGCTCACCTCCGGGACAGCAAAATTCACCCCTCCACTTT	CASSPPGQQNSPLHF	TRBD1	TRBV18	NA	TRBJ1-6
TGCAGCGTCGGGGACAGGGGAGAAGCTTTCTTT	CSVGDRGEAFF	TRBD1	TRBV29-1	few	TRBJ1-1
TGCGCCAGCAGCCAAGTTAGGGGGCAGGGGTTCAACTATGGCTACACCTTC	CASSQVRGQGFNYGYTF	TRBD1	TRBV4-1	NA	TRBJ1-2
TGCGCCAGCAGCCCGGGAGGTCGGGGTCGTGAGCAGTTCTTC	CASSPGGRGREQFF	TRBD2	TRBV5-1	NA	TRBJ2-1
TGCGCCAGCAGCTTAGGGACAGGGAACAATGAGCAGTTCTTC	CASSLGTGNNEQFF	TRBD1	TRBV5-1	NA	TRBJ2-1
TGTGCCAGTAGGCAGGCCGGAGAGACCCAGTACTTC	CASRQAGETQYF	NA	TRBV19	NA	TRBJ2-5
TGTGCCAGCAGTTTATCCAGGGGCAATGAAAAACTGTTTTTT	CASSLSRGNEKLFF	NA	TRBV28	few	TRBJ1-4
TGTGCCAGCAGCTTGGAAGGGACAGGGGACTATGGCTACACCTTC	CASSLEGTGDYGYTF	TRBD1	TRBV5-6	few	TRBJ1-2
TGTGCCAGCTCACCACGGGACAGGGCGGATGGAAACACCATATATTTT	CASSPRDRADGNTIYF	TRBD1	TRBV18	NA	TRBJ1-3
TGTGCCAGCGGATGGCAGCGACATCAGCCCCAGCATTTT	CASGWQRHQPQHF	NA	TRBV2	NA	TRBJ1-5
TGTGCCAGTAGTATAGAGAGGCTGAATCAGCCCCAGCATTTT	CASSIERLNQPQHF	NA	TRBV19	NA	TRBJ1-5
TGTGCCAGCAGTTCACAGGGAGTGAACACTGAAGCTTTCTTT	CASSSQGVNTEAFF	NA	TRBV6-6	NA	TRBJ1-1
TGTGCCACCAGCAGAGGAACAGGGAGTGAAAAACTGTTTTTT	CATSRGTGSEKLFF	NA	TRBV15	NA	TRBJ1-4
TGTGCCAGCAGCTTAGGGGACAGCCACCAAGAGACCCAGTACTTC	CASSLGDSHQETQYF	TRBD1	TRBV7-2	NA	TRBJ2-5
TGTGCCAGCAGCTTAGGTGCCCGGGGTCGGGGGGGGCGGACCAACGTCCTGACTTTC	CASSLGARGRGGRTNVLTF	TRBD2	TRBV7-6	NA	TRBJ2-6
TGTGCCAGCAGCGTAGCTACGACAAGCACAGATACGCAGTATTTT	CASSVATTSTDTQYF	NA	TRBV9	once	TRBJ2-3
TGTGCCAGCAGCGACGGGACGGGGGATTACACCATATATTTT	CASSDGTGDYTIYF	NA	TRBV5-6	NA	TRBJ1-3
TGCAGCGTTGGGGACAGGGGGTACAATGAGCAGTTCTTC	CSVGDRGYNEQFF	TRBD1	TRBV29-1	NA	TRBJ2-1
TGTGCCAGCAGCCGGGACAGAATCTCTGGGGCCAACGTCCTGACTTTC	CASSRDRISGANVLTF	TRBD1	TRBV5-4	few	TRBJ2-6
TGCGCCAGCAGCCCCGGGACTGGAGGGTCAGATACGCAGTATTTT	CASSPGTGGSDTQYF	NA	TRBV5-1	NA	TRBJ2-3
TGCGCCAGCAGCTTGGGGCTAGCGGGTATCACAGATACGCAGTATTTT	CASSLGLAGITDTQYF	TRBD2	TRBV5-1	NA	TRBJ2-3
TGTGCCAGCAGCCCGTCCCCGACTAGCTCCTACAATGAGCAGTTCTTC	CASSPSPTSSYNEQFF	NA	TRBV5-6	NA	TRBJ2-1
TGTGCCAGCAGCGCTTCCCTCGGACAGGTAGAGCAGTACTTC	CASSASLGQVEQYF	TRBD1	TRBV9	NA	TRBJ2-7
TGTGCCAGCTCACCTGGGGCAGGGGTCGATGAAAAACTGTTTTTT	CASSPGAGVDEKLFF	NA	TRBV18	NA	TRBJ1-4
TGCGCCAGCAGCTTGGGACGGACTAGCGGGGGGGACACAGATACGCAGTATTTT	CASSLGRTSGGDTDTQYF	TRBD2	TRBV5-1	NA	TRBJ2-3
TGTGCCAGCTCTCCGGACAGGGGCCACGAGCAGTACTTC	CASSPDRGHEQYF	TRBD1	TRBV6-1	NA	TRBJ2-7
TGTGCCAGCTCACCCTCCGGAGCGGGACTCTATGGCTACACCTTC	CASSPSGAGLYGYTF	NA	TRBV18	NA	TRBJ1-2
TGTGCCAGCAGTTGGACAGGGAATAATGAAAAACTGTTTTTT	CASSWTGNNEKLFF	TRBD1	TRBV2	NA	TRBJ1-4
TGTGCCAGCATCTATACCCATGAAAAACTGTTTTTT	CASIYTHEKLFF	NA	TRBV5-8	NA	TRBJ1-4
TGTTCCAGCAGCCTCCTCGGGACTGCTTCTATCCAACATTTT	CSSSLLGTASIQHF	NA	TRBV7-9	NA	TRBJ1-5